One and the same sample provided the 25 T cell receptor beta chains below, sequenced in a study of graft-versus-host responses after intestinal transplantation. The antigens these receptors bind are not known. TCRdb's table, derived via immunoSEQ multiplex PCR, lists solely in-frame clones and lacks some. The table includes some 86,000 clones, under 95% detected once. Material: unstimulated CD8+ T cells sorted from spleen or lymph node cells, obtained before intestinal transplant. These receptors were taken from a human donor who received an intestinal transplant.

The chain has TRBV29-1 and TRBJ2-7, with TRBD1 matching over 10 bases. With 7 bases clipped from V and 0 bases from J, the junction kept 12 bases outside the gene matches. CDR1 and CDR2 (germline): SQVTM, ANQGSEA. This CDR3 comprises 16 residues. Here the CDR3 DNA reads TGCAGCGCTGAGGGAGCGGGACAGGGGAGCTCCTACGAGCAGTACTTC. It is translated as CSAEGAGQGSSYEQYF.

The rearrangement links TRBV6-1 to TRBJ2-7; perhaps D is TRBD1 or TRBD2 (5 bases each). The CDR3 has 13 residues. Germline V gives CDR1 MNHNS, CDR2 SASEGT. Trimming cost V 6 bases and J 2 bases, with 11 bases left between them. CDR3 protein: CASRRDGTYEQYF. The CDR3, as DNA: TGTGCCAGCAGACGGGACGGAACCTACGAGCAGTACTTC.

The chain carries TRBV25-1 and TRBJ2-1, with TRBD2 matching over 10 bases. V was pared by 6 bases and J by 7 bases, with 12 bases of the junction left unmatched. The CDR3 consists of 16 residues. Germline V lookup: CDR1 MGHDK, CDR2 SYGVNS. The CDR3 reads CASSEGTSEIGNEQFF. The CDR3 region has the DNA TGTGCCAGCAGCGAAGGGACTAGCGAAATTGGGAATGAGCAGTTCTTC.

The rearrangement joins TRBV10-2 to TRBJ2-7; D gene unclear. V lost 3 bases and J 2 bases, leaving 8 bases between the germline ends. CDR1 is WSHSY, CDR2 SAAADI, per germline. This CDR3 contains 13 residues. The CDR3 protein is CASSDPATYEQYF. CDR3 nucleotide sequence: TGCGCCAGCAGTGATCCAGCAACCTACGAGCAGTACTTC.

The chain uses TRBV28 and TRBJ2-1; 14 nucleotides agree with TRBD2. Looked up from germline, CDR1 is MDHEN and CDR2 is SYDVKM. After removal of 2 bases from V and 0 bases from J, the junction contained 9 bases not matched to a gene. The CDR3 is made up of 20 amino acids. The CDR3 region has the DNA TGTGCCAGCAGTTTACCTCGTGGGACTAGCGGGAGTGCCTCCTACAATGAGCAGTTCTTC. Amino acids: CASSLPRGTSGSASYNEQFF. The full variable domain, in which reference TRBV28 and TRBJ2-1 provide the parts outside the CDR3, is DVKVTQSSRYLVKRTGEKVFLECVQDMDHENMFWYRQDPGLGLRLIYFSYDVKMKEKGDIPEGYSVSREKKERFSLILESASTNQTSMYLCASSLPRGTSGSASYNEQFFGPGTRLTVL.

The rearrangement uses TRBV5-1 and TRBJ2-3; 9 bases map to TRBD1. Germline loops: CDR1 SGHRS, CDR2 YFSETQ. This CDR3 is 16 amino acids long. J gave up 0 bases and V 4 bases, and 6 bases lay outside the gene matches. CDR3 in amino acids: CASSEMTGGSTDTQYF. CDR3 in DNA: TGCGCCAGCAGCGAAATGACAGGGGGGAGCACAGATACGCAGTATTTT. Based on the CDR3 plus reference TRBV5-1 and TRBJ2-3, the full variable domain is KAGVTQTPRYLIKTRGQQVTLSCSPISGHRSVSWYQQTPGQGLQFLFEYFSETQRNKGNFPGRFSGRQFSNSRSEMNVSTLELGDSALYLCASSEMTGGSTDTQYFGPGTRLTVL.

V gene TRBV27 combines with J gene TRBJ1-6, with a tentative D call TRBD1 (6 bases). The CDR3 length is 15 residues. The V end was cut by 6 bases, the J end by 6 bases, with 15 bases between. Germline V CDR1 and CDR2: MNHEY, SMNVEV (reference sequence). The CDR3 region is CASREEGGRNSPLHF. CDR3 nucleotides: TGTGCCAGCAGAGAGGAGGGGGGCCGTAATTCACCCCTCCACTTT.

This clone came up a few times. The chain carries TRBV6-5 and TRBJ2-7; no definite D call. CDR3 length: 15 amino acids. Looked up from germline, CDR1 is MNHEY and CDR2 is SVGAGI. V lost 6 bases and J 2 bases, leaving 17 bases between the germline ends. The CDR3 reads CASSRKDIGPYEQYF. CDR3 sequence (DNA): TGTGCCAGCAGCCGGAAAGACATTGGGCCCTACGAGCAGTACTTC.

V gene TRBV6-5 combines with J gene TRBJ2-1; the D gene is possibly TRBD2 (6 bases). The germline V gene has CDR1 MNHEY and CDR2 SVGAGI. CDR3 length: 14 residues. V was trimmed by 2 bases and J by 4 bases, leaving 9 bases between them. For the CDR3, the DNA is TGTGCCAGCAGTTACACCGGGACTTACAATGAGCAGTTCTTC. Residues: CASSYTGTYNEQFF.

The CDR3 DNA reads as TGTGCCAGCAGCCCTCCCGGACAGGGGACAGATACGCAGTATTTT. Its translation: CASSPPGQGTDTQYF. The rearrangement uses TRBV28 and TRBJ2-3; 9 bases fit TRBD1. J lost 3 bases, V lost 6 bases, and 7 bases had no gene match. The CDR3 contains 15 residues. Germline V CDR1 and CDR2: MDHEN, SYDVKM.

This clone was seen a few times. The chain carries TRBV19 and TRBJ2-1; possibly TRBD2 for D (6 bases). V was cut by 6 bases and J by 4 bases, with 16 bases left in between. Germline V gene lookup returns CDR1 LNHDA and CDR2 SQIVND (reference sequence). The CDR3 length is 15 residues. CDR3 residues: CASSPGTQVYNEQFF. The CDR3 DNA follows: TGTGCCAGTAGCCCCGGGACTCAGGTATACAATGAGCAGTTCTTC.

The gene calls are TRBV12-5 and TRBJ2-1, with D tentatively TRBD1 (8 bases). The CDR3 runs 15 residues. Between the trimmed V and J ends, which lost 5 bases and 5 bases, there was a span of 16 bases. The germline gives CDR1 LGHNT, CDR2 FRNRAP. CDR3 amino acids: CASGQTGGGHNEQFF. As DNA, the CDR3 is TGTGCTAGTGGTCAAACAGGGGGGGGGCACAATGAGCAGTTCTTC.

In its sample, this clone was seen once. The rearrangement links TRBV4-1 to TRBJ2-1, with 9 bases aligning to TRBD2. V lost 0 bases and J lost 5; bases outside the gene matches: 2. The CDR3 spans 15 residues. Germline V gene data show CDR1 as MGHRA and CDR2 as YSYEKL. Here the CDR3 DNA reads TGCGCCAGCAGCCAAGAGAGCGGGGGGAACAATGAGCAGTTCTTC. Amino acids: CASSQESGGNNEQFF.

This chain uses TRBV27 with TRBJ2-7; 8 bases agree with TRBD2. With V trimmed by 1 base and J by 2 bases, 7 bases remained unmatched. The CDR3 loop spans 16 amino acids. In germline, CDR1 is MNHEY, CDR2 SMNVEV (reference sequence). The CDR3, as DNA: TGTGCCAGCAGTTTATTAGGCGGGGGGTTGACCTACGAGCAGTACTTC. Its protein product is CASSLLGGGLTYEQYF.

The rearrangement uses TRBV10-3 and TRBJ1-1; D is perhaps TRBD1 (6 bases). Trimming took 0 bases from V and 0 from J, leaving 14 bases between them. Germline-derived CDR1 and CDR2 are ENHRY and SYGVKD. This CDR3 region has 17 residues. CDR3 loop: CAISESWTAEMNTEAFF. DNA for the CDR3: TGTGCCATCAGTGAGTCGTGGACAGCTGAAATGAACACTGAAGCTTTCTTT.

The CDR3 sequence: CASSFLLAGGPYYNEQFF. In nucleotides, the CDR3 is TGTGCCAGCAGCTTCCTTCTAGCGGGAGGGCCGTATTACAATGAGCAGTTCTTC. The rearrangement joins TRBV5-6 to TRBJ2-1; 12 bases are shared with TRBD2. The CDR3 totals 18 residues. Germline CDR1 and CDR2: SGHDT and YYEEEE. With 2 bases clipped from V and 4 bases from J, the junction kept 10 bases outside the gene matches.

As DNA, the CDR3 is TGTGCCAGCAGCGTAGGTGAGGTGATCTCCTACAATGAGCAGTTCTTC. Translating gives CASSVGEVISYNEQFF. The chain has TRBV9 and TRBJ2-1, with D unresolved. Deletions cut 0 bases from V and 0 bases from J, with 10 bases between. Germline V lookup: CDR1 SGDLS, CDR2 YYNGEE. The CDR3 extends over 16 amino acids.

The gene calls are TRBV29-1 and TRBJ2-5, with 7 bases fitting TRBD1. The J segment lost 3 bases and the V segment lost 1 base, leaving 5 bases of the junction unmatched. CDR3 size: 14 residues. Germline CDR1 reads SQVTM; CDR2 reads ANQGSEA. CDR3 bases: TGCAGCGTTGAAGGATCCGGGACAGAAGAGACCCAGTACTTC. This translates into CSVEGSGTEETQYF.

The rearrangement joins TRBV7-5 to TRBJ1-1. TRBV7-5 is flagged as a pseudogene. This CDR3 region has 12 residues. CDR3 residues: CASSGGGVEAFF. DNA for the CDR3: TGTGCCAGCAGCGGAGGTGGGGTTGAAGCTTTCTTT.

The gene calls are TRBV5-6 and TRBJ1-1; TRBD1 matches 10 bases. The CDR3 is made up of 15 amino acids. Germline CDR1 SGHDT, CDR2 YYEEEE. The trim removed 4 bases at V and 2 bases at J, leaving 5 bases unmatched. In nucleotides, the CDR3 is TGTGCCAGCAGCCGGACAGGGGGACGCAACACTGAAGCTTTCTTT. It codes for CASSRTGGRNTEAFF.

This chain uses TRBV6-5 with TRBJ2-7; D remains unclear. V was clipped by 9 bases and J by 5 bases, with 2 bases between them. The CDR3 totals 8 residues. Germline CDR1 MNHEY, CDR2 SVGAGI. In DNA, the CDR3 is TGTGCCAGTCACGAGCAGTACTTC. Encoded protein: CASHEQYF.

Notes on this clone: In the same sample, other DNA sequences code for this CDR3. The gene calls are TRBV27 and TRBJ2-7, with 7 bases matching TRBD1. Germline V gene sequence: CDR1 MNHEY, CDR2 SMNVEV (reference sequence). V was clipped by 2 bases and J by 3 bases; unmatched bases: 1. The CDR3 totals 13 residues. The CDR3 DNA sequence: TGTGCCAGCAGTTTAGCAGGGGGCTACGAGCAGTACTTC. Translation: CASSLAGGYEQYF.

This CDR3 is CASSFALGYEQYF. DNA of the CDR3: TGTGCCAGCAGCTTTGCTTTAGGCTACGAGCAGTACTTC. The chain links TRBV7-2 to TRBJ2-7, with D unclear. Germline V gene sequence: CDR1 SGHTA, CDR2 FQGNSA. The CDR3 is 13 residues long. The V end lost 3 bases, the J end lost 3 bases, and 9 bases lay between the germline ends.

The chain couples TRBV18 to TRBJ1-1; no definite D call. Germline assignment: CDR1 KGHSH and CDR2 LQKENI. The V end was cut by 6 bases, the J end by 0 bases, with 14 bases between. The CDR3 has 15 residues. The CDR3 protein is CASSSGQRLNTEAFF. The CDR3 DNA reads TGTGCCAGCTCGTCAGGTCAGAGACTGAACACTGAAGCTTTCTTT. Looking up the rest from reference TRBV18 and TRBJ1-1 gives the full variable domain: NAGVMQNPRHLVRRRGQEARLRCSPMKGHSHVYWYRQLPEEGLKFMVYLQKENIIDESGMPKERFSAEFPKEGPSILRIQQVVRGDSAAYFCASSSGQRLNTEAFFGQGTRLTVV.

V gene TRBV10-3 combines with J gene TRBJ2-3, with a possible D match to TRBD2 (6 bases). Germline CDR1 is ENHRY and CDR2 is SYGVKD. The CDR3 spans 13 residues. Trimming removed 6 bases from V and 7 bases from J, with 14 bases in between. Here the CDR3 DNA reads TGTGCCATCAGCGGGCCGGGGGTAAATACGCAGTATTTT. Amino acids: CAISGPGVNTQYF.